The source of this T cell receptor (beta chain) is a study of cytomegalovirus exposure and HLA in healthy donors. Study-wide points: HLA-A and HLA-B allele assignments for most subjects were reportedly predicted accurately using TCR beta sequences.

A note on this clone: Its antigen is still unknown.

PCR employed 60 Vbeta and 13 Jbeta primers. Per the original data handling: Among the unique TCR beta chains that a later analysis counted, around 72 million in all, 9.5 million to 12 million were shared. TCRdb's table, derived via immunoSEQ multiplex PCR, lists solely in-frame clones and lacks some. The DNA gave D and trimming, while V, J and clone size come from that table. The sample contains fewer than 250,000 clones, around 85% of which appear only once. CDR3 length: 15 amino acids. The V gene's germline CDR1 is SGHTA and CDR2 FQGNSA. Trimming pared 3 bases from V and 2 bases from J, leaving 14 bases between.

The sequence derives from a human donor in good health. The V call is TRBV7-2, the J call TRBJ2-7; the D is unclear. The source material was PBMCs. CDR3 DNA: TGTGCCAGCAGCTTTGGGCTTTCGTCAACCTACGAGCAGTACTTC. Amino acids: CASSFGLSSTYEQYF.